This is a list of T cell receptor beta chains from one sample in a study of immune heterogeneity within non-small cell lung tumors. Each CDR3 protein is one row after TCRdb ran MiXCR on the multiplex PCR reads. This table holds 9,000 to 13,000 distinct CDR3 sequences, roughly 26% found once. Material: lung tumor tissue. The receptors here all came from a man aged 50-60 years with non-small cell lung cancer. CDR3s include the opening cysteine and the closing phenylalanine or tryptophan. D genes are given only for firm matches. Expanded clones are given a class, and other clones once, few, many or no size at all.

d_call	clone_size	v_call	j_call	cdr3_aa	cdr3_nt
NA	NA	TRBV30	TRBJ2-2	CAWSLGGPGELFF	TGTGCCTGGAGTCTAGGGGGTCCCGGGGAGCTGTTTTTT
TRBD2	many	TRBV29-1	TRBJ2-5	CSAAEGTSGSRETQYF	TGCAGCGCCGCTGAAGGGACTAGCGGGAGTAGGGAGACCCAGTACTTC
TRBD1	medium-sized	TRBV15	TRBJ1-2	CATSRGDRAYGYTF	TGTGCCACCAGCAGAGGTGACAGGGCCTATGGCTACACCTTC
NA	medium-sized	TRBV20-1	TRBJ1-1	CSARPPADTEAFF	TGCAGTGCTAGGCCGCCGGCAGACACTGAAGCTTTCTTT
NA	NA	TRBV28	TRBJ2-7	CASSPPTRGSPPTYEQYF	TGTGCCAGCAGCCCACCCACGAGGGGATCCCCCCCGACCTACGAGCAGTACTTC
TRBD2	NA	TRBV7-6	TRBJ2-1	CDSSLDLAGGLNEQFF	TGTGACAGCAGCTTAGATCTAGCGGGAGGGTTAAATGAGCAGTTCTTC
TRBD2	medium-sized	TRBV10-1	TRBJ2-1	CASSGGREIILPQRDNEQFF	TGCGCCAGCAGTGGTGGGCGGGAGATTATACTTCCTCAGAGAGACAATGAGCAGTTCTTC
NA	medium-sized	TRBV28	TRBJ2-3	CASSLPTQITDTQYF	TGTGCCAGCAGTTTACCGACACAGATCACAGATACGCAGTATTTT
TRBD2	NA	TRBV15	TRBJ2-1	CATRSGGDYNEQFF	TGTGCCACTAGGAGCGGGGGGGACTACAATGAGCAGTTCTTC
NA	medium-sized	TRBV5-8	TRBJ2-1	CASSFRALAEQFF	TGTGCCAGCAGCTTTCGGGCCCTCGCGGAGCAGTTCTTC
TRBD2	many	TRBV4-2	TRBJ2-7	CASSQPPTSGRAHEQYF	TGTGCCAGCAGCCAACCTCCGACTAGCGGGAGGGCACACGAGCAGTACTTC
NA	medium-sized	TRBV28	TRBJ2-1	CASSFRANYNEQFF	TGTGCCAGCAGTTTTAGGGCTAACTACAATGAGCAGTTCTTC
TRBD1	NA	TRBV4-1	TRBJ2-4	CASSQGDRGGDIQYF	TGCGCCAGCAGCCAAGGCGACAGGGGTGGGGACATTCAGTACTTC
NA	few	TRBV7-7	TRBJ2-1	CASSLEGGRGVEQFF	TGTGCCAGCAGCTTAGAAGGGGGGAGAGGAGTCGAGCAGTTCTTC
NA	NA	TRBV7-9	TRBJ1-5	CASSLDGGHQPQHF	TGTGCCAGCAGCTTAGATGGGGGGCATCAGCCCCAGCATTTT
TRBD2	medium-sized	TRBV6-1	TRBJ2-1	CASSEGASGGNEQFF	TGTGCCAGCAGTGAGGGGGCTAGCGGGGGGAATGAGCAGTTCTTC
TRBD1	many	TRBV7-3	TRBJ2-1	CASQRDSSYNEQFF	TGTGCCAGCCAAAGGGACAGCTCCTACAATGAGCAGTTCTTC
NA	few	TRBV20-1	TRBJ1-2	CSAAPGTYGYTF	TGCAGTGCCGCTCCGGGCACCTATGGCTACACCTTC
NA	NA	TRBV4-2	TRBJ2-1	CASSQAWGTYNEQFF	TGTGCCAGCAGCCAAGCATGGGGGACCTACAATGAGCAGTTCTTC
NA	NA	TRBV7-6	TRBJ2-3	CASSRTSSTDTQYF	TGTGCCAGCAGCCGGACAAGCAGCACAGATACGCAGTATTTT
NA	once	TRBV19	TRBJ1-1	CASSISVEGNTEAFF	TGTGCCAGTAGTATCTCTGTGGAAGGGAACACTGAAGCTTTCTTT
TRBD1	few	TRBV18	TRBJ1-3	CASSPSGGRTGNTIYF	TGTGCCAGCTCACCCTCAGGGGGCAGGACTGGAAACACCATATATTTT
TRBD1	many	TRBV29-1	TRBJ1-4	CSAKGAGGEKLFF	TGCAGCGCCAAGGGGGCGGGAGGTGAAAAACTGTTTTTT
TRBD2	few	TRBV19	TRBJ2-1	CASSEASGKSEQFF	TGTGCCAGTAGTGAGGCTAGCGGGAAGAGTGAGCAGTTCTTC
TRBD1	few	TRBV11-2	TRBJ2-2	CASSPRQGARELFF	TGTGCCAGCAGCCCGAGACAGGGGGCTAGAGAGCTGTTTTTT
NA	many	TRBV28	TRBJ1-5	CASRPGTPRPQHF	TGTGCCAGCCGGCCCGGGACACCTCGCCCCCAGCATTTT
TRBD1	many	TRBV6-1	TRBJ1-2	CASSGGTVNYGYTF	TGTGCCAGCAGTGGAGGGACAGTCAACTATGGCTACACCTTC